This entry concerns a single T cell receptor beta chain. The source of the sample is a study of blood T cell repertoires in COVID-19. The overall study: Samples of COVID-19 (acute and convalescent) were obtained from the United States, Italy and Spain. The analysed material was cDNA or gDNA that came from T cells, B-cell-depleted T cells, or PBMCs.

Original handling: Counts of nucleated cells, estimated from reference gene primer amplification, were obtained. Libraries were prepared by immunoSEQ multiplex PCR; TCRdb keeps only in-frame clonotypes and omits some of them. V, J and clone size derive from that table, while D and trimming were established from the DNA sequence. Here the sample spans about 200,000 clones, approximately 82% being singletons. The germline gives CDR1 LGHNA, CDR2 YSLEER. The CDR3 runs 17 residues. V shed 0 bases and J 2 bases; nucleotides not matched to a gene: 6. The rearrangement uses TRBV4-3 and TRBJ2-2; 7 nucleotides line up with TRBD2. Material: peripheral blood. This receptor was identified in a man aged 45-65 years with active or convalescent COVID-19. The CDR3 here is CASSQDPPGGNTGELFF. CDR3 bases: TGCGCCAGCAGCCAAGACCCCCCGGGAGGAAACACCGGGGAGCTGTTTTTT.